The clone carrying this T cell receptor (beta chain) appeared many times. Its antigen is unknown. Thyroid ultrasound, orbital computed tomography, clinical symptoms, and serum thyroxine and TRAb underpinned diagnoses. This entry belongs to a study of T cells in Graves' hyperthyroidism and ophthalmopathy. Study outcomes and limitations: Blood shared most expanded thyroid clonotypes above 0.001. A median around 6 months before onset, the model predicted ophthalmopathy. Separation of ophthalmopathy from stable hyperthyroidism was achieved by a 13 V-J model.

RNA transcripts provided the source from which TCR beta CDR3 regions were amplified. HTBI primers were the set used in a first-round RT-PCR of the TCR CDR3. MiXCR, applied by TCRdb to the multiplex PCR reads, yields one record per CDR3 protein. Among roughly 500,000 distinct CDR3 sequences listed, around 42% were seen once. The V gene lost 6 bases and the J gene lost 7 bases, with 13 bases spanning the gap. This CDR3 is 13 amino acids long. The sample taken for sequencing was peripheral blood or thyroid tissue (not recorded which). This chain connects TRBV12-3 or TRBV12-4 to TRBJ1-5; D might be TRBD1 (5 bases). The receptor was derived from an adult woman with Graves' disease, either hyperthyroidism or ophthalmopathy (not recorded which). The CDR3 loop reads CASSFRDGQPQHF. The CDR3 DNA reads TGTGCCAGCAGCTTCAGGGATGGACAGCCCCAGCATTTT.